This T cell receptor beta chain was captured in a study of lymphopenia after photon versus proton radiotherapy. Study-wide points: Authors raise, but do not show, better survival with proton therapy. In patients who died, overall survival fell as post-nadir TCR diversity dropped more. Oligoclonal CD8+ Temra expansion after nadir drove photon patients' diversity drop. Photon-treated patients lost naive T cells and TCR diversity; proton-treated stayed stable.

Comments on this clone: Its cognate antigen is unknown.

CDR1 is LNHDA and CDR2 is SQIVND in the germline V gene (reference sequence). This CDR3 is 15 amino acids long. Trimming stripped 1 base from V and 5 bases from J, with 14 bases between. Data came from immunoSEQ multiplex PCR; TCRdb stores just in-frame clones and leaves some out. The sample yields 30,000 to 45,000 clones, around nine tenths seen once. The starting material was peripheral blood, obtained from a patient treated with photon-based radiotherapy. This TCR was recovered from a man between 60 and 70 years old with cholangiocarcinoma. This chain uses TRBV19 with TRBJ1-1; a weak D match, TRBD1 (5 bases). CDR3 DNA sequence: TGTGCCAGTAGTATAGGGGGCTCGATGGGGACTGAAGCTTTCTTT. Translation gives CASSIGGSMGTEAFF.